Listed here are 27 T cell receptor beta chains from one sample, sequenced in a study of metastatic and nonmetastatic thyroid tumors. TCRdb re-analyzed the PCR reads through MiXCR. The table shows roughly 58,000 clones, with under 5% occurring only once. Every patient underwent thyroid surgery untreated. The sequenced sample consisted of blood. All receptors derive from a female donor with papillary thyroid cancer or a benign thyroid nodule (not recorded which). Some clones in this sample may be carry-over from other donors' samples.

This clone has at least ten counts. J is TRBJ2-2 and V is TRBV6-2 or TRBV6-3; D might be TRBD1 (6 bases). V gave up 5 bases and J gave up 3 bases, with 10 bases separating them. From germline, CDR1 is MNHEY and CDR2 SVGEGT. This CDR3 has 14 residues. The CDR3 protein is CASSNTGYTGELFF. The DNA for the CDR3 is TGTGCCAGCAGTAACACAGGGTACACCGGGGAGCTGTTTTTT.

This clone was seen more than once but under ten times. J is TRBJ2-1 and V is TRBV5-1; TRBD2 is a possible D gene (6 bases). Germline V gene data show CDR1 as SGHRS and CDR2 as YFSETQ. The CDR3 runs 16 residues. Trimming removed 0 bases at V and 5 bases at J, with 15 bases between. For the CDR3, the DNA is TGCGCCAGCAGCTTGGGGATTACGGGACTGAACAATGAGCAGTTCTTC. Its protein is CASSLGITGLNNEQFF.

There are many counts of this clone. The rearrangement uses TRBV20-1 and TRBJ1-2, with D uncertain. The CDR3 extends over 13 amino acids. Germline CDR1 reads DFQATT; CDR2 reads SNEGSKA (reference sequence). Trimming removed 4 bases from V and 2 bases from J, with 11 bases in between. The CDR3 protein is CSAIPRANYGYTF. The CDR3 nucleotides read TGCAGTGCTATCCCCCGGGCCAACTATGGCTACACCTTC.

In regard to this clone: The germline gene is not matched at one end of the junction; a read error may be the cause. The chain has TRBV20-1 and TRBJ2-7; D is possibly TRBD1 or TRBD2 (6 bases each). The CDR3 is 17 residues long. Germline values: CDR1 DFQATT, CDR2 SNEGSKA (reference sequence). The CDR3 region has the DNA TGCAGTGCTATCGGGGGCCACACCCAACGGGCTTTGTACGATCAGTACTTC. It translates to CSAIGGHTQRALYDQYF.

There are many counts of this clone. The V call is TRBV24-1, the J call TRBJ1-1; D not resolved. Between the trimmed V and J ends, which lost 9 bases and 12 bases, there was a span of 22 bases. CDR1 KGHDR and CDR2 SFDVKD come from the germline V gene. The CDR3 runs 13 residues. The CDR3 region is CATSDGSRTESFF. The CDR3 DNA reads TGTGCCACCTCGGACGGATCACGAACCGAATCTTTCTTT.

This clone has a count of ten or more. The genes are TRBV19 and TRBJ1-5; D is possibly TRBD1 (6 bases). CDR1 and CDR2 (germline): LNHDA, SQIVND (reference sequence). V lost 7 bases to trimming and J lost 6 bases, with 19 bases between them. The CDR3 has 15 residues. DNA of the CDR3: TGTGCCAGTACCTCGCTGGCTGGGGGCACTCAGCCCCAGCATTTT. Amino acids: CASTSLAGGTQPQHF.

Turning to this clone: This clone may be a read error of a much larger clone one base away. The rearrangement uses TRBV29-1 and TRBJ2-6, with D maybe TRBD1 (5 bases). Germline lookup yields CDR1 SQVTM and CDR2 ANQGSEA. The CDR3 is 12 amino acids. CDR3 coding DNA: TGCAGCGTTGAAGTTGGGGCCAACGTCCCGACTTTC. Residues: CSVEVGANVPTF.

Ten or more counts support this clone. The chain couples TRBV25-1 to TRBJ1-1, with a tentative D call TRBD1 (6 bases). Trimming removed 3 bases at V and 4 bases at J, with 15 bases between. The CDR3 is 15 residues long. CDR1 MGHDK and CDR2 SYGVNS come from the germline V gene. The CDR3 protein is CASSEGGAGGTEAFF. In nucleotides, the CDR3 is TGTGCCAGCAGTGAGGGGGGGGCGGGGGGCACTGAAGCTTTCTTT.

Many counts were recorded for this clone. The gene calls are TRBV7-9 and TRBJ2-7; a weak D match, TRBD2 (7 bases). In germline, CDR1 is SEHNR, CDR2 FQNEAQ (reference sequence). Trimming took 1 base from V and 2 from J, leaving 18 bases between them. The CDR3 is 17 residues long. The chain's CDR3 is CASSLGGGGPSTYEQYF. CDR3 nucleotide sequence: TGTGCCAGCAGCTTAGGAGGGGGGGGCCCTTCTACCTACGAGCAGTACTTC.

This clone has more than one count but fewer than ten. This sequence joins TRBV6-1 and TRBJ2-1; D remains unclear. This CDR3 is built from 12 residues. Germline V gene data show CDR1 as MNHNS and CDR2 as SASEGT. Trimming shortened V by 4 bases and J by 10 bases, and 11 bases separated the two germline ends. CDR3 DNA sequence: TGTGCCAGCAGTGCAGTCGCAGTCGAGCAGTTCTTC. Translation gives CASSAVAVEQFF.

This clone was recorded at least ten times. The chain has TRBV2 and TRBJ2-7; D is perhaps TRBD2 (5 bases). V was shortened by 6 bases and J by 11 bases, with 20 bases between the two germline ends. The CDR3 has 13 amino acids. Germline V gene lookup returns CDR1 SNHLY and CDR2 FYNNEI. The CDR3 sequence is CASSSPDGRVEYF. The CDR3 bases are TGTGCCAGCAGCTCCCCCGACGGGCGGGTTGAGTACTTC.

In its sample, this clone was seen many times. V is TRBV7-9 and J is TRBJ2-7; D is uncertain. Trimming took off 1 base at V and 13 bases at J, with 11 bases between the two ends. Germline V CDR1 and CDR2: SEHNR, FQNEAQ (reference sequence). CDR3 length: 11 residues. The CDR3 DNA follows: TGTGCCAGCAGCTTAGGCGGCAGAATCTACTTC. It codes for CASSLGGRIYF.

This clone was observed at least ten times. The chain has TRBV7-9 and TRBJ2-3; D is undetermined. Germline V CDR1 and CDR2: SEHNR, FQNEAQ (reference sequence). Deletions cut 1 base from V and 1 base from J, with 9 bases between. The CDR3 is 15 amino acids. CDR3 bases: TGTGCCAGCAGCTTAGACCTAGGTCGCACAGATACGCAGTATTTT. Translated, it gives CASSLDLGRTDTQYF.

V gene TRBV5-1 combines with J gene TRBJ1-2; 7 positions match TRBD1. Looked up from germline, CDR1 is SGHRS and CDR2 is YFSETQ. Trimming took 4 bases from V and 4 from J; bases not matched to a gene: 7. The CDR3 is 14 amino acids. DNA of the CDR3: TGCGCCAGCAGCCGAGGACAGGCTACCTATGGCTACACCTTC. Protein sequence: CASSRGQATYGYTF.

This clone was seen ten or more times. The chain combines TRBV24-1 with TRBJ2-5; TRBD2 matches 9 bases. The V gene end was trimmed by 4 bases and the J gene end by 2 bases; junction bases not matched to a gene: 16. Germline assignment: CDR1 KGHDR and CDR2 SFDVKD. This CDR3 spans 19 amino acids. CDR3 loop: CATSDRSGRAISNQETQYF. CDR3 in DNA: TGTGCCACCAGTGACCGTAGCGGGAGAGCAATCAGTAATCAAGAGACCCAGTACTTC.

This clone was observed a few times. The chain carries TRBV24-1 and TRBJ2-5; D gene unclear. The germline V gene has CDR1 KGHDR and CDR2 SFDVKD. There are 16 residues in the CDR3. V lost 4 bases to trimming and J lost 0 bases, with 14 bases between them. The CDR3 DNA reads TGTGCCACCAGTGACTCTACAGATATGTACCAAGAGACCCAGTACTTC. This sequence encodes CATSDSTDMYQETQYF.

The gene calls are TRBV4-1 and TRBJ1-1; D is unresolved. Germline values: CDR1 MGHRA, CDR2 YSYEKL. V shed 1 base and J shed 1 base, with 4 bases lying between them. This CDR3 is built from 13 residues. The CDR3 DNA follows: TGCGCCAGCAGCCAAGTGCGGAACACTGAAGCTTTCTTT. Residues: CASSQVRNTEAFF.

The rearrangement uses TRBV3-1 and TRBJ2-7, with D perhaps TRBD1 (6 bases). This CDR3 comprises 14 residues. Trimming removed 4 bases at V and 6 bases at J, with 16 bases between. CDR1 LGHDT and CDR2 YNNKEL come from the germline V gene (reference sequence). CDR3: CASSPLGTRAEQYF. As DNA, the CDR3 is TGTGCCAGCAGCCCCCTAGGGACACGAGCCGAGCAGTACTTC.

CDR3 sequence reads: CASSLSGLAGEVGEQYF. In DNA, the CDR3 is TGTGCCAGCAGCTTAAGCGGACTAGCGGGAGAGGTCGGCGAGCAGTACTTC. The genes are TRBV11-2 and TRBJ2-7, with TRBD2 identical over 13 bases. The CDR3 runs to 17 residues. The V segment lost 2 bases and the J segment 6 bases; nucleotides outside the gene matches: 10. Germline assignment: CDR1 SGHAT and CDR2 FQNNGV. The full variable domain, completed using reference TRBV11-2 and TRBJ2-7, is EAGVAQSPRYKIIEKRQSVAFWCNPISGHATLYWYQQILGQGPKLLIQFQNNGVVDDSQLPKDRFSAERLKGVDSTLKIQPAKLEDSAVYLCASSLSGLAGEVGEQYFGPGTRLTVT.

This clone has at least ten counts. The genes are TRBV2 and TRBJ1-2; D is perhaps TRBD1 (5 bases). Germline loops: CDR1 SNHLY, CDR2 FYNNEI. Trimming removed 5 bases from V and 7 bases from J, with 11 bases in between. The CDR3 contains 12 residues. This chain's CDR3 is CASSRDQGGYTF. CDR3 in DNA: TGTGCCAGCAGTAGGGATCAGGGTGGCTACACCTTC.

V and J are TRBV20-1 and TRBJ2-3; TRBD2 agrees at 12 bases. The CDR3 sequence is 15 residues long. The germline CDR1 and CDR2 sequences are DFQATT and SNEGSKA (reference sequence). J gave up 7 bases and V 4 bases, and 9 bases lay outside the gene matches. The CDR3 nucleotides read TGCAGTGCTATAGATGGTGGACTAGCGGGATATACGCAGTATTTT. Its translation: CSAIDGGLAGYTQYF.

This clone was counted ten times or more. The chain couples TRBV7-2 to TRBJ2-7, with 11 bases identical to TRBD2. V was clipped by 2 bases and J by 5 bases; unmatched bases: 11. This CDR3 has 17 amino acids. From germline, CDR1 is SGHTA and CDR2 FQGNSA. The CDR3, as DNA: TGTGCCAGCAGCTTAATTTCTGTAGGACTAGCGGGCCACGAGCAGTACTTC. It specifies CASSLISVGLAGHEQYF.

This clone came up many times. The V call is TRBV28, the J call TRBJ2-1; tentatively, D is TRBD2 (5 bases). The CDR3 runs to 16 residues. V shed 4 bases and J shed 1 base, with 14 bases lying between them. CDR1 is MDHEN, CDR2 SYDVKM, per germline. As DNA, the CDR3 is TGTGCCAGCAGTTCCTCGGGAAGCGATTCCTACAATGAGCAGTTCTTC. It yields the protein CASSSSGSDSYNEQFF.

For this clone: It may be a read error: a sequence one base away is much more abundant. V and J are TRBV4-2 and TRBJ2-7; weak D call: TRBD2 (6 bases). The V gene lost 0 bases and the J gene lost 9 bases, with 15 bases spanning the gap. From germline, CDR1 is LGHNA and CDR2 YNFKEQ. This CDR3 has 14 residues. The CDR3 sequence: CASSQDLSGEAQYF. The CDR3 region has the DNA TGTGCCAGCAGCCAAGATCTATCCGGGGAGGCGCAGTACTTC.

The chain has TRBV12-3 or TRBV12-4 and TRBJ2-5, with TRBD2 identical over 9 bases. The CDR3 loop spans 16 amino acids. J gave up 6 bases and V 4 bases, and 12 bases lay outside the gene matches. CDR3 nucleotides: TGTGCCAGCAGTTCTCAAAGACTAGCGGCGGAAAAGACCCAGTACTTC. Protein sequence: CASSSQRLAAEKTQYF.

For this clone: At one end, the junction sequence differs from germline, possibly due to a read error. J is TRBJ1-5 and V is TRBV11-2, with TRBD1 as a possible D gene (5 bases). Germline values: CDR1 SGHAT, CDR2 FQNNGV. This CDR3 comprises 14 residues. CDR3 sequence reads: CASSQEGHNHPQHF. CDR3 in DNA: TGTGCCAGCAGCCAGGAGGGGCACAATCATCCCCAGCATTTT.

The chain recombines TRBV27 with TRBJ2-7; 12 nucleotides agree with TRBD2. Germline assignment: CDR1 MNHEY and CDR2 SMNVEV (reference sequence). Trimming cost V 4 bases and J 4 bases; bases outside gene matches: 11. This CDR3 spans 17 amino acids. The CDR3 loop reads CASSSRLAGEVTYEQYF. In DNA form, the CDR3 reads TGTGCCAGCAGTTCCCGACTAGCGGGAGAGGTCACATACGAGCAGTACTTC.